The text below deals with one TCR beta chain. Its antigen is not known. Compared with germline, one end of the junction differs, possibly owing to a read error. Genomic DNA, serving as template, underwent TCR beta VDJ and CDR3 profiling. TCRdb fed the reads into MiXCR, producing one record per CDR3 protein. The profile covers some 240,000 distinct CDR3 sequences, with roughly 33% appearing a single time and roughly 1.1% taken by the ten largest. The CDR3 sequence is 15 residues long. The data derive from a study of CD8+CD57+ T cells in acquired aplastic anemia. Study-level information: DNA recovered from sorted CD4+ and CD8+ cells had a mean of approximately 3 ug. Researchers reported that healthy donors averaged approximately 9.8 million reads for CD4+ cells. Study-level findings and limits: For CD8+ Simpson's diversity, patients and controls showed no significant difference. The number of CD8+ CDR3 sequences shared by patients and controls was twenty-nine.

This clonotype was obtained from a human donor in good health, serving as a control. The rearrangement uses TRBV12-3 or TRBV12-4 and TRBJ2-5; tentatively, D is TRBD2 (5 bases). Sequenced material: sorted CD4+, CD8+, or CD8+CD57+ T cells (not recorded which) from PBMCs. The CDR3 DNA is TGTGCCAGCAGCTTAGAAGGATCTAAAAGCGGGACCCAGTACTTC. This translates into CASSLEGSKSGTQYF.